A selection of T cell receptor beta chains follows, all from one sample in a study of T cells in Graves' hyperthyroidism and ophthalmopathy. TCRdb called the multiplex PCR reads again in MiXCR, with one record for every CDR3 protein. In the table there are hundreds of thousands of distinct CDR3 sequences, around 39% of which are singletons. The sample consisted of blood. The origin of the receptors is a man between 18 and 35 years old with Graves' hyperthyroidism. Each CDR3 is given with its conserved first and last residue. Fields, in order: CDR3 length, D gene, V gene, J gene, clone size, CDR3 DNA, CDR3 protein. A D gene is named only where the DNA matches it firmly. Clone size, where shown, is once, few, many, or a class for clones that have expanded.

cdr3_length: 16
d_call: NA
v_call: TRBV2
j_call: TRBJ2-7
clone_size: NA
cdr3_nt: TGTGCCAGCAGTGCTTACTGGCAGGGACTCTCCTACGAGCAGTACTTC
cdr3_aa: CASSAYWQGLSYEQYF

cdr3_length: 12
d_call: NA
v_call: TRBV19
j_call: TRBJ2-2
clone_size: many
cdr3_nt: TGTGCCAGTACTGGCGAAACCGGGGAGCTGTTTTTT
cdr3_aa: CASTGETGELFF

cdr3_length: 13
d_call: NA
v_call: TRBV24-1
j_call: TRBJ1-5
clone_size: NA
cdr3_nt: TGTGCCACCAGTGCAGGGTTCGCTCAGCCCCAGCATTTT
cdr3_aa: CATSAGFAQPQHF

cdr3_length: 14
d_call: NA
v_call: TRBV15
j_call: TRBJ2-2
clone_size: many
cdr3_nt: TGTGCCACCAGCGCAGGGATAGACACCGGGGAGCTGTTTTTT
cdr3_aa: CATSAGIDTGELFF

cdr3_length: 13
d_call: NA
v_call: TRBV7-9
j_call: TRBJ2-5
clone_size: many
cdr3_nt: TGTGCCAGTAGGAGTTGGATCCAAGAGACCCAGTACTTC
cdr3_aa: CASRSWIQETQYF

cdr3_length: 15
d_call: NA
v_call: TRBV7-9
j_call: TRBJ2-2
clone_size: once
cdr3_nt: TGTGCCAGCTCACCCCCTCGCCTGAACACCGGGGAGCTGTTTTTT
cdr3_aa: CASSPPRLNTGELFF

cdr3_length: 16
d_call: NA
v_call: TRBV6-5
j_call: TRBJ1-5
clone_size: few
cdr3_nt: TGTGCCAGCAGTTTGGTCTCCGGGGCCAGCAATCAGCCCCAGCATTTT
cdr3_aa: CASSLVSGASNQPQHF

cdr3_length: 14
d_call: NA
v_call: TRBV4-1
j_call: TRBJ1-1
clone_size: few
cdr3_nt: TGCGCCAGCAGCCAAGAGATAGTGAACACTGAAGCTTTCTTT
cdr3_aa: CASSQEIVNTEAFF

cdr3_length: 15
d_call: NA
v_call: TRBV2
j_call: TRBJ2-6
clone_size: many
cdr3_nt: TGTGCCAGCAGTTGGGACCCATCTGGGGCCAACGTCCTGACTTTC
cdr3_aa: CASSWDPSGANVLTF

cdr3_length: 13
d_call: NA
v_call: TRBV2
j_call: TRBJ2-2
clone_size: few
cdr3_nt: TGTGCCAGCACTAAAATGAACACCGGGGAGCTGTTTTTT
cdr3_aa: CASTKMNTGELFF

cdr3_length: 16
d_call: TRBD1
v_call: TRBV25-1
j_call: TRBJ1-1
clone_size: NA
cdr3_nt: TGTGCCAGCTCCCCCCCGGGACAGCCAAGCAACACTGAAGCTTTCTTT
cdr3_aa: CASSPPGQPSNTEAFF

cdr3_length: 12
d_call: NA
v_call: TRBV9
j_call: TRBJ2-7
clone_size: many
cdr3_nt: TGTGCCAGCAGCCCGACGGAGTACGAGCAGTACTTC
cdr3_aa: CASSPTEYEQYF

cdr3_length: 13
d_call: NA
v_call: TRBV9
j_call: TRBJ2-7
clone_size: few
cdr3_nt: TGTGCCAGCAGCGTAGGACCGCCATACGAGCAGTACTTC
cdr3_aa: CASSVGPPYEQYF

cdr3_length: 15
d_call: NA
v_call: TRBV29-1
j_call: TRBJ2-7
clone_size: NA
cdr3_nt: TGCAGCGTTGAAGATTGGGGTGGGCTTTACTACGAGCAGTACTTC
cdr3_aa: CSVEDWGGLYYEQYF

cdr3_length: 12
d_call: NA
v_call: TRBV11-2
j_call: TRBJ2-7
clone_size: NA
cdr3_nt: TGTGCCAGCAGCTTAGCGGACGACGAGCAGTACTTC
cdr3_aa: CASSLADDEQYF

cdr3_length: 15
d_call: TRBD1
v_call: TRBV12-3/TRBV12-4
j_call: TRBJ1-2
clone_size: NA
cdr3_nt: TGTGCCAGCAGTTTAGCGGGGTTACAGGGGAATGGCTACACCTTC
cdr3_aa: CASSLAGLQGNGYTF

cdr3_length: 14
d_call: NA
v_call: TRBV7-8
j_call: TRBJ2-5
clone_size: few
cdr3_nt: TGTGCCAGCAGCCAAGTGGGGTTCCAGGAGACCCAGTACTTC
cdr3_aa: CASSQVGFQETQYF

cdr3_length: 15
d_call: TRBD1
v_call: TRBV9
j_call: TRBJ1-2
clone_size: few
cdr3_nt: TGTGCCAGCAGTGGGAGCGGGACAGGGGGCGGCGGCTACACCTTC
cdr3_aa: CASSGSGTGGGGYTF

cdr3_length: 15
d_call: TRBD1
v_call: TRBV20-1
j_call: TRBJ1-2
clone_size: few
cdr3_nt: TGCAGTGCTAGAGATCCGACAGGGGCGGATTATGGCTACACCTTC
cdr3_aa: CSARDPTGADYGYTF

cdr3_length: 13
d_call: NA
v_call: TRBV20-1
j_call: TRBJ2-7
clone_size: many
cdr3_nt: TGCTCGGAAAGGGGGAGGAGCTCCTACGAGCAGTACTTC
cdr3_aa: CSERGRSSYEQYF

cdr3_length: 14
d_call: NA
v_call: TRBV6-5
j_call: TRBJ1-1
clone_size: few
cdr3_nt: TGTGCCAGCATGACGCGGGGGGCGAACACTGAAGCTTTCTTT
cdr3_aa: CASMTRGANTEAFF

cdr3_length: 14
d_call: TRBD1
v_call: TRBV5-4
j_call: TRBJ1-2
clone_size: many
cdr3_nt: TGTGCCAGCAGCTTTCCGCAGGGGGACTATGGCTACACCTTC
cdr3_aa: CASSFPQGDYGYTF

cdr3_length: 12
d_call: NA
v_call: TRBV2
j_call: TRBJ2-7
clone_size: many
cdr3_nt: TGTGCCAGCAGTTCCGACCAGTCCGCGCAGTACTTC
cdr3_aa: CASSSDQSAQYF

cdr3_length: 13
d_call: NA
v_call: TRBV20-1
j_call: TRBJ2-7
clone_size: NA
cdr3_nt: TGCAGTGCCCCCCAAGGTGACTCCTACGAGCAGTACTTC
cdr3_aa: CSAPQGDSYEQYF

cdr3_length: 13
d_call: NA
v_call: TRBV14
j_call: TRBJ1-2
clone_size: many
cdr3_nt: TGCGCCAGCAGCCAAGAAGCCAACTATGGCTACACCTTC
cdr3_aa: CASSQEANYGYTF

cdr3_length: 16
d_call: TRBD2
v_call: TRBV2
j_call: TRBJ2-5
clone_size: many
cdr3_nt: TGTGCCAGCAGCGACCCTAGCGGGAGGGCCACAGAGACCCAGTACTTC
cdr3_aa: CASSDPSGRATETQYF

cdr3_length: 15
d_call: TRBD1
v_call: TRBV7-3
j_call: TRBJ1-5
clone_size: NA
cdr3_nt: TGTGCCAGCAGCTTAGAGGCCAGGGGGCATTCACCCCAGCATTTT
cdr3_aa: CASSLEARGHSPQHF

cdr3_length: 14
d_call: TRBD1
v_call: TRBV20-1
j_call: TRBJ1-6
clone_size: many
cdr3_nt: TGCAGTGCTGCGGGACAGCTCTCTAATTCACCCCTCCACTTT
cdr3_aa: CSAAGQLSNSPLHF

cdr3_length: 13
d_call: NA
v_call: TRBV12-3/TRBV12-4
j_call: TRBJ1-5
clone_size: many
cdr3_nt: TGTGCCAGCAGTTTTCTCGGCAATCAGCCCCAGCATTTT
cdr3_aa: CASSFLGNQPQHF

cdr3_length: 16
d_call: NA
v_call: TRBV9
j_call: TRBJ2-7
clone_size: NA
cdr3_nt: TGTGCCAGCAGTGAATTGGGCGGAACATCCCTCTACGAGCAGTACTTC
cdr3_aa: CASSELGGTSLYEQYF

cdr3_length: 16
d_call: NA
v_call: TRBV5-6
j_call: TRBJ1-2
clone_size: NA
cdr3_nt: TGTGCCAGCAGCCAGATTCATAACAGGCTGGACTATGGCTACACCTTC
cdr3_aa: CASSQIHNRLDYGYTF

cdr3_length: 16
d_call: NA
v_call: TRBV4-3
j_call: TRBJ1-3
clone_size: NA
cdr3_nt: TGCGCCAGCAGCCAGGGAGGCTTTAGCTCTGGAAACACCATATATTTT
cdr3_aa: CASSQGGFSSGNTIYF

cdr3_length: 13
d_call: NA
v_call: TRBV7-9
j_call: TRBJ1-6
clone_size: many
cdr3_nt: TGTGCCAGCAGCTTGGGTCCACGGTCACCCCTCCACTTT
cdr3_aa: CASSLGPRSPLHF

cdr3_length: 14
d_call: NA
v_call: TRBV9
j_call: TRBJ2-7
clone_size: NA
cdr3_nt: TGTGCCAGCAGCGTCCGGGGCACCTCCTACGAGCAGTACTTC
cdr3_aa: CASSVRGTSYEQYF

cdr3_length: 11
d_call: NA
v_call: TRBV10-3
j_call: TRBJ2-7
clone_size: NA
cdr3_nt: TGTGCCGCCGCAGGGGAGGGAGCACAGTACTTC
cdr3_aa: CAAAGEGAQYF

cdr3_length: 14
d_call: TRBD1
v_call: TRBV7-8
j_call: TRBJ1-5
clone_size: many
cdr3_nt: TGTGCCAGCAGCAAAGACAGGGTGGTTCAGCCCCAGCATTTT
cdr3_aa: CASSKDRVVQPQHF

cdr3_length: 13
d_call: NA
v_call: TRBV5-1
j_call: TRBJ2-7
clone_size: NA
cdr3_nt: TGCGCCAGCGCGTCGGGGGTTCCTTACGAGCAGTACTTC
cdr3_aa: CASASGVPYEQYF

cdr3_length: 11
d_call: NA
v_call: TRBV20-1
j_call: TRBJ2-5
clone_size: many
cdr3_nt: TGCAGTGCTCATTGGGGGGAGACCCAGTACTTC
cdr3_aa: CSAHWGETQYF

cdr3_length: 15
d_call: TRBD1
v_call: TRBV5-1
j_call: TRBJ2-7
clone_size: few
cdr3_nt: TGCGCCAGCAGCACCCGGGACAGCCCGTTCTACGAGCAGTACTTC
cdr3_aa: CASSTRDSPFYEQYF

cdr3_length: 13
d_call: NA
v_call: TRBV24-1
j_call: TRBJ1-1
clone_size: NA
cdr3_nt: TGTGCCACCGCTACAGGGTGGAACACTGAAGCTTTCTTT
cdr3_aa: CATATGWNTEAFF